This T cell receptor beta chain was found in a study of T cells in tumors after PD-1 blockade. From germline, CDR1 is MDHEN and CDR2 SYDVKM. Trimming removed 8 bases at V and 3 bases at J, with 13 bases between. This CDR3 has 13 amino acids. This clone has only a few counts. Sequencing was performed with immunoSEQ multiplex PCR; in TCRdb, only in-frame clones are kept and a portion is missing. Of 45,000 to 60,000 clones listed, just under 80% were seen once; the top ten hold approximately 15%. The gene calls are TRBV28 and TRBJ1-2; D perhaps matches TRBD1 (5 bases). The specimen comprised PBMCs, sampled before anti-PD-1 treatment. The TCR comes from a human donor with basal cell carcinoma. The CDR3 DNA is TGTGCCAGCCGCAGGGTGTCAGACTATGGCTACACCTTC. Amino acids: CASRRVSDYGYTF.